Following are 6 T cell receptor beta chains from one sample sequenced in a study of regulatory T cells in long-lasting Graves disease. According to the study, TCR beta libraries were built with iRepertoire HTBI primers and CDR3-region Arm-PCR. A single record per CDR3 protein comes from TCRdb applying MiXCR to the multiplex PCR reads. The sample holds 600,000 to 850,000 distinct CDR3 sequences, around 30% seen once. Time point denoted: persistent/refractory GD, antithyroid drugs over 5 years with positive TRAb. The TCR library used RNA extracted from PBMCs. The source was peripheral blood mononuclear cells (PBMCs), collected when the disease was refractory, from a patient treated with antithyroid drugs. Receptors were obtained from a female donor with Graves disease.

This clonotype appeared many times. The J gene is TRBJ2-2, the V gene TRBV2; 9 bases line up with TRBD2. J lost 5 bases, V lost 6 bases, and 7 bases had no gene match. CDR1 SNHLY and CDR2 FYNNEI come from the germline V gene. CDR3 length: 15 residues. CDR3 coding DNA: TGTGCCAGCAGGAAAGCGGGAGGAGGAACCGGGGAGCTGTTTTTT. Its translation: CASRKAGGGTGELFF.

This clonotype was detected only once. A read error may account for a junction end that differs from germline. This chain links TRBV7-3 with TRBJ1-2, with D possibly being TRBD1 (5 bases). The germline V gene encodes CDR1 SGHTA and CDR2 FQGTGA. The CDR3 is made up of 16 amino acids. The CDR3 loop reads CASSQDQDKSLYGYTF. The CDR3, as DNA: TGCGCCAGCAGCCAAGATCAGGACAAGTCCCTCTATGGCTACACCTTC.

In its sample, this clonotype was seen a few times. The chain recombines TRBV6-1 with TRBJ1-1, with D perhaps matching TRBD1 (5 bases). Trimming pared 7 bases from V and 4 bases from J, leaving 16 bases between. Germline CDR1 MNHNS, CDR2 SASEGT. There are 14 residues in the CDR3. In nucleotides, the CDR3 is TGTGCCAGCAATAACGGCCGGGGGGGCACTGAAGCTTTCTTT. Encoded protein: CASNNGRGGTEAFF.

This clonotype occurred a few times. The genes are TRBV20-1 and TRBJ2-3, with 9 bases fitting TRBD2. V trimming: 2 bases; J trimming: 4 bases; junction bases outside the gene matches: 22. The CDR3 extends over 20 amino acids. Germline-derived CDR1 and CDR2 are DFQATT and SNEGSKA (reference sequence). CDR3 amino acids: CSARPLWGGRATAAPDTQYF. In DNA, the CDR3 is TGCAGTGCTAGACCCCTCTGGGGCGGGAGGGCCACAGCGGCCCCAGATACGCAGTATTTT.

This clonotype was seen a handful of times. The CDR3 spells CASSVGVGLHQPQHF. The CDR3 nucleotides are TGTGCCAGCAGCGTTGGGGTTGGGTTACATCAGCCCCAGCATTTT. The chain carries TRBV28 and TRBJ1-5, with D uncertain. Trimming removed 6 bases at V and 5 bases at J, with 17 bases between. Germline V CDR1 and CDR2: MDHEN, SYDVKM. CDR3 length: 15 amino acids.

DNA for the CDR3: TGTGCCAGCTCCCGGGGGCGTTATGAAAAACTGTTTTTT. Encoded protein: CASSRGRYEKLFF. The rearrangement links TRBV27 to TRBJ1-4; a possible D gene is TRBD1 (6 bases). Germline V gene lookup returns CDR1 MNHEY and CDR2 SMNVEV (reference sequence). This CDR3 has 13 amino acids. V lost 8 bases to trimming and J lost 6 bases, with 13 bases between them.